This T cell receptor (beta chain) was recorded in a study of cytomegalovirus exposure and HLA in healthy donors. Study-wide points: Reports state that TCR beta sequences accurately predicted most subjects' HLA-A and HLA-B alleles.

The primer mix had 60 Vbeta and 13 Jbeta primers. The protocol was immunoSEQ multiplex PCR, while the TCRdb copy is restricted to in-frame clones and leaves out a portion. The sample lists some 140,000 clones, 70% to 80% seen once, with around 1.9% in the top ten. To note about this clone: What it binds is unknown.

The CDR3 is made up of 16 amino acids. CDR1 and CDR2 from the germline V gene are SGHNT and YYREEE (reference sequence). V dropped 4 bases and J dropped 1; count of bases not matched to a gene: 7. The rearrangement joins TRBV5-4 to TRBJ2-4; 8 bases match TRBD1. The specimen sequenced was PBMCs. This TCR derives from a man aged 25 to 45 in good health and CMV-seronegative. CDR3 amino acids: CASSPEGDRAKNIQYF. In DNA form, the CDR3 reads TGTGCCAGCAGCCCGGAGGGGGACAGGGCCAAAAACATTCAGTACTTC.